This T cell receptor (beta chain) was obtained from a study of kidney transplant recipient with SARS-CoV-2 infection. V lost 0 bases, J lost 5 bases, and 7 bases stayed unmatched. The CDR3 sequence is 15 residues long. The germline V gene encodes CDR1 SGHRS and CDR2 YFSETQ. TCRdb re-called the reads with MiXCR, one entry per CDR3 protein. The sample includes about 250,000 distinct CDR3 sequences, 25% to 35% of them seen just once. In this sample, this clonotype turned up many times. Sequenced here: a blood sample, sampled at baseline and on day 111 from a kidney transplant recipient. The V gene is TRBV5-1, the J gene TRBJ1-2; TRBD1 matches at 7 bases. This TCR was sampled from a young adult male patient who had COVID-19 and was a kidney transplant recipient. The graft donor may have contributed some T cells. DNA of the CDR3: TGCGCCAGCAGCTTGGGGGGGGACAGAGAGTATGGCTACACCTTC. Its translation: CASSLGGDREYGYTF.